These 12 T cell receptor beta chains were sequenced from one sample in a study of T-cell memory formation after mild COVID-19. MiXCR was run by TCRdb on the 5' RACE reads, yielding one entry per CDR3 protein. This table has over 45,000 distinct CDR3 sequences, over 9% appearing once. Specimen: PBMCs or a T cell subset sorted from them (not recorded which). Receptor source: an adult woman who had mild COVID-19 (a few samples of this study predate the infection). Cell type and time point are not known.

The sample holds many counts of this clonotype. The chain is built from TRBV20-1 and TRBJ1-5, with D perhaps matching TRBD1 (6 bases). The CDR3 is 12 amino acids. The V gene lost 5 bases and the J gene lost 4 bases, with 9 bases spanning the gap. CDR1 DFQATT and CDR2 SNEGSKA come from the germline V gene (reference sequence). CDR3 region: CSAPQGNQPQHF. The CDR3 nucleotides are TGCAGTGCTCCCCAGGGGAATCAGCCCCAGCATTTT.

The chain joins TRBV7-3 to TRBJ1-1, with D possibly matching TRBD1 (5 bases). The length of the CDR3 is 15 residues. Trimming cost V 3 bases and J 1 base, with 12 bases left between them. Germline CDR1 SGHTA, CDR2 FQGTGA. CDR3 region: CASSLSGTANTEAFF. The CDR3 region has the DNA TGTGCCAGCAGCTTGTCCGGGACGGCGAACACTGAAGCTTTCTTT.

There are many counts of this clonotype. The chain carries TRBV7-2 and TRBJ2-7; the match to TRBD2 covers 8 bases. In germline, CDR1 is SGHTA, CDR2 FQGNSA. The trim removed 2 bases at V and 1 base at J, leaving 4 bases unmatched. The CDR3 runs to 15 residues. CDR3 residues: CASSLRRGVSYEQYF. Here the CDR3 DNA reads TGTGCCAGCAGCTTAAGGCGGGGGGTATCCTACGAGCAGTACTTC.

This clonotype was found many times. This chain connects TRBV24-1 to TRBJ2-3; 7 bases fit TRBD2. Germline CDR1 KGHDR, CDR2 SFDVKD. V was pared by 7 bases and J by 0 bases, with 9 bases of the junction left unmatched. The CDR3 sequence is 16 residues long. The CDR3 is CATSLRLASSTDTQYF. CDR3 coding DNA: TGTGCCACCAGCCTCCGACTAGCTTCAAGCACAGATACGCAGTATTTT.

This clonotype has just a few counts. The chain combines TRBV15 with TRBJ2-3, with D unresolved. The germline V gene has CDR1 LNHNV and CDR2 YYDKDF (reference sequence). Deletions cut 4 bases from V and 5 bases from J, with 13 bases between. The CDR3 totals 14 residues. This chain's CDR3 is CATSIWGKLDTQYF. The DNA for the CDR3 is TGTGCCACCAGCATTTGGGGAAAGTTAGATACGCAGTATTTT.

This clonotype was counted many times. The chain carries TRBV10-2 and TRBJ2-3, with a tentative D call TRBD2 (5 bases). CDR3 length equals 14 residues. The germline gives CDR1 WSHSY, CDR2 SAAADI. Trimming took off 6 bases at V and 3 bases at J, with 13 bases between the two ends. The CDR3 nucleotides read TGCGCCAGCAGCTACGGGGTGGTGACAGATACGCAGTATTTT. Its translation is CASSYGVVTDTQYF.

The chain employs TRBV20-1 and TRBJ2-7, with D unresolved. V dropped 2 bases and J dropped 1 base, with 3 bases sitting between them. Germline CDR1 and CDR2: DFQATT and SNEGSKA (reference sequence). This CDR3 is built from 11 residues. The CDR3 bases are TGCAGTGCTAGAACGTCCTACGAGCAGTACTTC. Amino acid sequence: CSARTSYEQYF.

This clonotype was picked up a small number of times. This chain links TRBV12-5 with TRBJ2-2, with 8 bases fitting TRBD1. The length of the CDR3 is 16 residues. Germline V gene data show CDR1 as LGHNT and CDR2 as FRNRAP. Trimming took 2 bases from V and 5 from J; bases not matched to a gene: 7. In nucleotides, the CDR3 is TGTGCTAGTGGTTTGCGGACAGGGCATGTTACCGGGGAGCTGTTTTTT. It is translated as CASGLRTGHVTGELFF.

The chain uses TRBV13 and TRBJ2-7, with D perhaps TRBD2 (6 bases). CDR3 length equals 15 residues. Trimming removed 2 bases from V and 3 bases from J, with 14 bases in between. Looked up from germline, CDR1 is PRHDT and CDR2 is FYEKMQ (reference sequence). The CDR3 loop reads CASSLPQGRSYEQYF. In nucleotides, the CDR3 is TGTGCCAGCAGCTTACCGCAAGGGAGGAGCTACGAGCAGTACTTC.

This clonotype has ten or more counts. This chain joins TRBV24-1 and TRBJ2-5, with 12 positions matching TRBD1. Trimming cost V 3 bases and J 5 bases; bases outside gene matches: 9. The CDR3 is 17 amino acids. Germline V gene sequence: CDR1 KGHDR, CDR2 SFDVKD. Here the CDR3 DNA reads TGTGCCACCAGTGATGGGTTTGGGACAGGGGGCTTGGAGACCCAGTACTTC. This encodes CATSDGFGTGGLETQYF.

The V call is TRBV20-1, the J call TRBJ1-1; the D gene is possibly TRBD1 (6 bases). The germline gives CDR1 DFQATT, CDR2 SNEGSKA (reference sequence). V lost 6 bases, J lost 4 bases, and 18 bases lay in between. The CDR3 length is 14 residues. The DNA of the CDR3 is TGCAGTGCAGACCAGGGGCGTCCGTTCACTGAAGCTTTCTTT. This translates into CSADQGRPFTEAFF.

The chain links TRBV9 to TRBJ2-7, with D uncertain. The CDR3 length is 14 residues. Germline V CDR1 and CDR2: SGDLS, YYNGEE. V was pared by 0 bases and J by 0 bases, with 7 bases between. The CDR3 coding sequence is TGTGCCAGCAGCGTAGGGCGGAACTCCTACGAGCAGTACTTC. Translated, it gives CASSVGRNSYEQYF. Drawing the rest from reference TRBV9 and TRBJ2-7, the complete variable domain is DSGVTQTPKHLITATGQRVTLRCSPRSGDLSVYWYQQSLDQGLQFLIQYYNGEERAKGNILERFSAQQFPDLHSELNLSSLELGDSALYFCASSVGRNSYEQYFGPGTRLTVT.